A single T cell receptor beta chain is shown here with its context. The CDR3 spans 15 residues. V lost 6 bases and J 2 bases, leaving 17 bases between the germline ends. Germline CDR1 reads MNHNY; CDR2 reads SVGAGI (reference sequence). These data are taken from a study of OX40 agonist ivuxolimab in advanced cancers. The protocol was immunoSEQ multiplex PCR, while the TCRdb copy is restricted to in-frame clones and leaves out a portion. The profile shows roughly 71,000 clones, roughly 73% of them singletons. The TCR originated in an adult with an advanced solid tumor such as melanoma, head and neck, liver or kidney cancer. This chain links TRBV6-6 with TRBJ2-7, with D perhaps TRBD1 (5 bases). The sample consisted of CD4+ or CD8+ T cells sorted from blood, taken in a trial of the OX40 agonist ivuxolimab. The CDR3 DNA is TGTGCCAGCAGACAAGGACACCAAATCACCTACGAGCAGTACTTC. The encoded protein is CASRQGHQITYEQYF.